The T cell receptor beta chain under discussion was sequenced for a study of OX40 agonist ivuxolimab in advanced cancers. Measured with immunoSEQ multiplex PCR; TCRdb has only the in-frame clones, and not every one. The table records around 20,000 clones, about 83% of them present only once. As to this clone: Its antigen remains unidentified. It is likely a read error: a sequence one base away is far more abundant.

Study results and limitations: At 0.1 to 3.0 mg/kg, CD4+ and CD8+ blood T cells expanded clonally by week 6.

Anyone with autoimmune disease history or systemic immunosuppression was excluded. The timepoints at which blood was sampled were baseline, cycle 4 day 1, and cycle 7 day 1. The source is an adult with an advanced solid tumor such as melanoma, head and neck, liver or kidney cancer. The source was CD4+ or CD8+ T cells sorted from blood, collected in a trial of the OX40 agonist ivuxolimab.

CDR3 sequence reads: CASSSARDNSPLHF. The CDR3 DNA sequence: TGTGCCAGCAGCTCAGCGCGGGACAATTCACCCCTCCACTTT. The chain combines TRBV11-1 with TRBJ1-6, with D maybe TRBD1 (5 bases). The length of the CDR3 is 14 residues. Trimming cost V 4 bases and J 7 bases, with 11 bases left between them. Germline V lookup: CDR1 SGHAT, CDR2 FQDESV (reference sequence).